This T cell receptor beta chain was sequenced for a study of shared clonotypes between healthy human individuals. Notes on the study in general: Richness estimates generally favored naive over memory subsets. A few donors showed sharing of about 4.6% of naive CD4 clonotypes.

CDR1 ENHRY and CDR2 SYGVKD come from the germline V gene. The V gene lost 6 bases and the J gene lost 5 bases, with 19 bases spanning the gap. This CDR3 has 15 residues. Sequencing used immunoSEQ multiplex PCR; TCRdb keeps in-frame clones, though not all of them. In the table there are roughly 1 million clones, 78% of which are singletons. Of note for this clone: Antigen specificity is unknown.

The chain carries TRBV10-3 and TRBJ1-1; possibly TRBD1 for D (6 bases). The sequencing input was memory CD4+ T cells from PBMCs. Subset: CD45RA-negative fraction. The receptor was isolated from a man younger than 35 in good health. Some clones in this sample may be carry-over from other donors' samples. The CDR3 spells CAIRGAGDEGTEAFF. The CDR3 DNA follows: TGTGCCATCAGGGGGGCCGGAGATGAGGGGACTGAAGCTTTCTTT.